This T cell receptor beta chain was identified during a study of blood T cells in healthy people across ages. This CDR3 contains 16 residues. The germline V gene has CDR1 SGHRS and CDR2 YFSETQ. The V gene end was trimmed by 5 bases and the J gene end by 7 bases; junction bases not matched to a gene: 13. It was with a sample-barcoded 5' primer and a J-beta primer mix that a second PCR of about 7 to 12 cycles was run. A template-switch adaptor that had 12 random nucleotides put a tag on each cDNA molecule. TCRdb recomputed calls from the 5' RACE reads with MiXCR, one row per CDR3 protein. The sample records around 800,000 distinct CDR3 sequences, approximately 24% being singletons. Every sample yielded at least 7 million isolated PBMCs. The same specimen was also included in a second study, on T cells of mothers and their children.

The chain recombines TRBV5-1 with TRBJ1-4; TRBD1 matches 8 bases. The sample consisted of blood. The TCR sequence derives from a boy under 18 in good health. CDR3 sequence reads: CASRRIWTGFTEKLFF. The CDR3 nucleotides read TGCGCCAGCAGACGAATTTGGACAGGGTTTACTGAAAAACTGTTTTTT.